This TCR beta chain appears in the sequencing data of a study of CD8 T cells in Susac syndrome. An input of roughly 0.5 to 1 ug of RNA was subjected to reverse transcription using random hexamers. Amplification of the TCR beta CDR3 was carried out by immunoSEQ multiplex PCR, which spanned a total of 54 Vbeta and 13 Jbeta segments. Each CDR3 protein gets one entry after TCRdb re-called the immunoSEQ multiplex PCR reads with MiXCR. The sample carries fewer than 150,000 distinct CDR3 sequences, about 90% recorded once. TCR beta from blood CD8+ and CD4+ T cells was sequenced. Negative isolation was applied to CD8+ and CD4+ T cells, and FACS enrichment was applied to TEMRA cells. CDR1 KGHDR and CDR2 SFDVKD come from the germline V gene. The CDR3 loop spans 13 amino acids. V was cut by 7 bases and J by 7 bases, with 13 bases left in between.

This chain connects TRBV24-1 to TRBJ1-5; D is unresolved. This receptor was identified in a human donor with multiple sclerosis. Material for sequencing was CD8+ T cells from PBMCs. The CDR3 sequence is CATSLNMGQPQHF. DNA for the CDR3: TGTGCCACCAGCTTAAATATGGGGCAGCCCCAGCATTTT.